This T cell receptor (beta chain) was obtained from a study of control samples from healthy donors and cancer patients. V lost 7 bases to trimming and J lost 1 base, with 11 bases between them. Germline lookup yields CDR1 WSHSY and CDR2 SAAADI. This CDR3 is built from 14 residues. Here immunoSEQ multiplex PCR was the method, and the copy in TCRdb shows in-frame clones only, minus some. The sample includes over 100,000 clones, around 92% seen only once; the top ten take roughly 2.1%. The TCR sequence derives from a woman between 45 and 65 years old in good health. Material for sequencing was blood. This chain uses TRBV10-2 with TRBJ1-3, with a tentative D call TRBD1 (5 bases). The CDR3 DNA follows: TGCGCCAGCAACCCCGGGGGGTCTGGAAACACCATATATTTT. Protein product: CASNPGGSGNTIYF.